This T cell receptor (beta chain) was identified in a study of blood T cell repertoires in COVID-19. Study overall: Samples taken during acute and convalescent COVID-19 were collected in the United States, Italy and Spain. The analysed material was cDNA or gDNA that came from T cells, B-cell-depleted T cells, or PBMCs.

Per the study methods: Estimation of nucleated cell counts relied on the amplification of reference gene primers. Sequencing used immunoSEQ multiplex PCR; TCRdb keeps in-frame clones, though not all of them. V, J and clone size reflect that table, while D and trimming were determined from the DNA. The table has some 340,000 clones, 85% seen once; the top ten hold 3.5% to 4%. The germline CDR1 and CDR2 sequences are LNHDA and SQIVND (reference sequence). The ends were cut back, 1 base at V and 4 bases at J, with 10 bases in the middle. The CDR3 has 14 amino acids. The sample holds one count of this clone. Distinct nucleotide sequences in the sample also encode this CDR3.

The TCR originated in a woman between 18 and 29 years old with acute or convalescent COVID-19. Sequences were obtained from peripheral blood. V and J are TRBV19 and TRBJ1-2, with D possibly matching TRBD1 (6 bases). The CDR3 protein is CASSIGTGTYGYTF. The CDR3 DNA reads as TGTGCCAGTAGTATAGGTACAGGGACCTATGGCTACACCTTC.